Below, 13 T cell receptor beta chains from the same sample are listed, as sequenced in a study of T cells after yellow fever vaccination (dated by TCRdb to 2018 to 2020). What this sample's treatment or condition label stands for: live attenuated yellow fever vaccine strain. Library preparation used 5' RACE. The instrument was an Illumina NovaSeq 6000. TCRdb trimmed public reads at Q25 via fastp, called clones via MiXCR and kept in-frame beta chains. Every CDR3 protein is listed once, alongside the most common genes and DNA of its rows. Across this sample there are some 320,000 distinct CDR3 sequences, with about 4% seen only once. The top ten hold around 25% of the sample. Sample: PBMCs, taken 5 days after the yellow fever booster vaccination. The receptors were sampled from a young man who received the YFV17D yellow fever vaccine.

At least ten counts were recorded for this clonotype. The V call is TRBV5-6, the J call TRBJ2-3, with unresolved D. The V gene lost 7 bases and the J gene lost 0 bases, with 9 bases spanning the gap. The germline gives CDR1 SGHDT, CDR2 YYEEEE. This CDR3 has 13 residues. In DNA, the CDR3 is TGTGCCAGCGGCCAACTGAGCACAGATACGCAGTATTTT. Its protein is CASGQLSTDTQYF.

CDR3 bases: TGTGCCAGCAGCCAGGTCGGCTCAACTAATGAAAAACTGTTTTTT. It is translated as CASSQVGSTNEKLFF. V and J are TRBV5-4 and TRBJ1-4; D not resolved. The CDR3 covers 15 residues. Germline V CDR1 and CDR2: SGHNT, YYREEE (reference sequence). The ends were cut back, 4 bases at V and 0 bases at J, with 10 bases in the middle.

This clonotype was recorded at least ten times. The chain is built from TRBV20-1 and TRBJ2-2, with 11 bases aligning to TRBD2. The CDR3 is 14 amino acids. V dropped 3 bases and J dropped 4; count of bases not matched to a gene: 1. The germline V gene encodes CDR1 DFQATT and CDR2 SNEGSKA (reference sequence). The CDR3 sequence is CSASSGGATGELFF. The CDR3 region has the DNA TGCAGTGCTAGTAGCGGGGGGGCCACCGGGGAGCTGTTTTTT.

V and J are TRBV15 and TRBJ1-1; no firm D call. V lost 0 bases and J 0 bases, leaving 8 bases between the germline ends. The CDR3 covers 15 residues. CDR1 and CDR2 from the germline V gene are LNHNV and YYDKDF (reference sequence). CDR3: CATSRDPGMNTEAFF. DNA of the CDR3: TGTGCCACCAGCAGAGACCCAGGCATGAACACTGAAGCTTTCTTT.

CDR3 in amino acids: CASSSDSWPYEQYV. The CDR3, as DNA: TGTGCCAGCAGCTCGGACAGCTGGCCCTACGAGCAGTACGTC. J is TRBJ2-7 and V is TRBV7-8; tentatively, D is TRBD1 (6 bases). Germline-derived CDR1 and CDR2 are SGHVS and FQNEAQ. CDR3 length equals 14 residues. V dropped 4 bases and J dropped 2 bases, with 12 bases sitting between them.

The V call is TRBV7-6, the J call TRBJ2-7, with TRBD2 matching over 7 bases. With 0 bases clipped from V and 6 bases from J, the junction kept 11 bases outside the gene matches. There are 16 residues in the CDR3. Germline V CDR1 and CDR2: SGHVS, FNYEAQ. CDR3 amino acids: CASSLALGSGGGEQYV. CDR3 in DNA: TGTGCCAGCAGCTTAGCGCTAGGGTCGGGGGGTGGCGAGCAGTACGTC.

This clonotype was detected many times. The V and J genes are TRBV5-1 and TRBJ2-7, with unresolved D. V was clipped by 4 bases and J by 2 bases, with 16 bases between them. The CDR3 contains 15 residues. CDR1 and CDR2 (germline): SGHRS, YFSETQ. The CDR3: CASSTTAVGTYEQYF. The CDR3 region has the DNA TGCGCCAGCAGCACTACAGCTGTCGGAACCTACGAGCAGTACTTC.

The V call is TRBV5-1, the J call TRBJ1-5; D not resolved. The CDR3 sequence is 16 residues long. V was pared by 0 bases and J by 3 bases, with 13 bases between. Germline CDR1 reads SGHRS; CDR2 reads YFSETQ. CDR3 protein: CASSLGVGSLNQPQHF. CDR3 coding DNA: TGCGCCAGCAGCTTGGGGGTAGGATCCCTCAATCAGCCCCAGCATTTT.

V is TRBV28 and J is TRBJ1-1; D unclear. Trimming took 9 bases from V and 3 from J, leaving 23 bases between them. This CDR3 has 16 amino acids. Germline CDR1 reads MDHEN; CDR2 reads SYDVKM. The CDR3 here is CASQPETAPWDTEAFF. In nucleotides, the CDR3 is TGTGCCAGTCAACCTGAAACGGCCCCATGGGACACTGAAGCTTTCTTT.

The V and J genes are TRBV10-3 and TRBJ2-5; 13 bases fit TRBD2. Germline lookup yields CDR1 ENHRY and CDR2 SYGVKD. V shed 6 bases and J 0 bases; nucleotides not matched to a gene: 1. The CDR3 is made up of 15 amino acids. The CDR3, as DNA: TGTGCCATCAGGGGACTAGCGGGGAACCAAGAGACCCAGTACTTC. Its translation: CAIRGLAGNQETQYF.

Many counts were recorded for this clonotype. The chain has TRBV7-9 and TRBJ1-5; D is unresolved. CDR3 length: 14 residues. V was trimmed by 3 bases and J by 3 bases, leaving 9 bases between them. Germline CDR1 reads SEHNR; CDR2 reads FQNEAQ (reference sequence). CDR3 DNA sequence: TGTGCCAGCAGCTTTAGTGACACCAATCAGCCCCAGCATTTT. Its protein product is CASSFSDTNQPQHF.

The rearrangement links TRBV5-4 to TRBJ1-6; no clear D. The V gene lost 1 base and the J gene lost 10 bases, with 9 bases spanning the gap. CDR3 size: 13 residues. Germline CDR1 and CDR2: SGHNT and YYREEE (reference sequence). The CDR3 here is CASSLPSGSPLHF. CDR3 DNA sequence: TGTGCCAGCAGCTTGCCCTCCGGGTCACCCCTCCACTTT.

This clonotype was counted at least ten times. The chain has TRBV5-1 and TRBJ2-2; D is undetermined. The ends were cut back, 5 bases at V and 5 bases at J, with 4 bases in the middle. This CDR3 has 11 residues. Looked up from germline, CDR1 is SGHRS and CDR2 is YFSETQ. The CDR3 coding sequence is TGCGCCAGCAGGCAAACCGGGGAGCTGTTTTTT. The encoded protein is CASRQTGELFF.